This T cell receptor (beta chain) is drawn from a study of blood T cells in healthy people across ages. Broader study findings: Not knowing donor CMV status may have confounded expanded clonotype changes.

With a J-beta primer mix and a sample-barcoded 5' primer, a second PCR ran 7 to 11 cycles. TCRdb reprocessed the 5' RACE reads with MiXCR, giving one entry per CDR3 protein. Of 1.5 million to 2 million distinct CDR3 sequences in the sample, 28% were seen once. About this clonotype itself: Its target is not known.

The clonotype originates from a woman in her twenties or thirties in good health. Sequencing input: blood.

In nucleotides, the CDR3 is TGCAGTGCCTCGCCGGGACAGGGCCGGGAGCTGTTTTTT. The encoded protein is CSASPGQGRELFF. This chain uses TRBV20-1 with TRBJ2-2; 9 positions match TRBD1. The V and J ends lost 6 bases and 9 bases, in that order; junction bases with no gene match: 8. The germline CDR1 and CDR2 sequences are DFQATT and SNEGSKA (reference sequence). This CDR3 region has 13 residues.